A single sample is the source of the 15 T cell receptor beta chains below, sequenced in a study of blood T cells in healthy people across ages. Through a sample-barcoded 5' primer and a J-beta primer mix, a second PCR was run for 7 to 11 cycles. Using its own MiXCR run on the 5' RACE reads, TCRdb lists one record per CDR3 protein. Of 800,000 to 1,300,000 distinct CDR3 sequences in the sample, 25% were seen once. This sample also appeared in a second study, on T cells of mothers and their children.

The sample taken for sequencing was blood. Source of these receptors: a girl aged 2 to 9 in good health.

This clonotype was detected a few times. V and J are TRBV4-1 and TRBJ2-3; tentative D call: TRBD2 (6 bases). Germline V CDR1 and CDR2: MGHRA, YSYEKL. The V end lost 3 bases, the J end lost 6 bases, and 13 bases lay between the germline ends. The CDR3 runs to 14 residues. The DNA of the CDR3 is TGCGCCAGCAGCCACGCGGCGGAGGGGGATACGCAGTATTTT. Translating it yields CASSHAAEGDTQYF.

The chain carries TRBV9 and TRBJ2-7; weak D call: TRBD2 (7 bases). V was shortened by 3 bases and J by 1 base, with 11 bases between the two germline ends. CDR1 is SGDLS and CDR2 is YYNGEE in the germline V gene. This CDR3 is built from 14 residues. CDR3 sequence: CASSDEGGSYEQYF. The DNA for the CDR3 is TGTGCCAGCAGCGATGAGGGGGGGTCCTACGAGCAGTACTTC.

The V gene is TRBV6-1, the J gene TRBJ2-5; D might be TRBD1 or TRBD2, each matching 5 bases. This CDR3 comprises 14 residues. Germline V gene data show CDR1 as MNHNS and CDR2 as SASEGT. Trimming pared 8 bases from V and 10 bases from J, leaving 23 bases between. CDR3 protein: CASALGLAVKDQYF. DNA for the CDR3: TGTGCCAGCGCCTTGGGGCTAGCCGTCAAGGACCAGTACTTC.

V usage is TRBV7-2 and J usage is TRBJ2-7; the match to TRBD1 covers 10 bases. This CDR3 has 14 residues. After removal of 7 bases from V and 2 bases from J, the junction contained 5 bases not matched to a gene. Germline V gene data show CDR1 as SGHTA and CDR2 as FQGNSA. CDR3 coding DNA: TGTGCCAGCACCGGGGACAGGGGACCCTACGAGCAGTACTTC. Protein sequence: CASTGDRGPYEQYF.

The chain links TRBV3-1 to TRBJ2-7; 12 bases align to TRBD2. The CDR3 has 16 amino acids. The germline CDR1 and CDR2 sequences are LGHDT and YNNKEL (reference sequence). V trimming: 4 bases; J trimming: 7 bases; junction bases outside the gene matches: 11. The CDR3 coding sequence is TGTGCCAGCAGCCTCAGACGAGGACTAGCGGGGCGGGAGCAGTACTTC. It codes for CASSLRRGLAGREQYF.

This clonotype was picked up a small number of times. The chain employs TRBV27 and TRBJ2-7; 7 bases agree with TRBD2. The ends lost 5 bases at V and 2 bases at J; junction bases unmatched: 6. CDR1 is MNHEY and CDR2 is SMNVEV in the germline V gene (reference sequence). CDR3 length: 14 amino acids. The CDR3 region is CASSEAGAPYEQYF. The CDR3 nucleotides are TGTGCCAGCAGTGAGGCGGGAGCCCCCTACGAGCAGTACTTC.

CDR3 region: CAISESIDGYTF. The DNA for the CDR3 is TGTGCCATCAGTGAGTCGATAGATGGCTACACCTTC. This chain connects TRBV10-3 to TRBJ1-2; D uncertain. This CDR3 region has 12 residues. Germline V gives CDR1 ENHRY, CDR2 SYGVKD. V was cut by 0 bases and J by 6 bases, with 5 bases left in between.

The CDR3 spells CASSQVGTGEMQTQYF. CDR3 coding DNA: TGTGCCAGCAGCCAAGTAGGGACAGGGGAGATGCAGACCCAGTACTTC. This rearrangement joins TRBV3-1 to TRBJ2-1; 10 bases are a match to TRBD1. The J call is doubtful: the DNA matches TRBJ2-5 better. CDR1 is LGHDT, CDR2 YNNKEL, per germline (reference sequence). The CDR3 has 16 residues.

In its sample, this clonotype was seen a few times. V is TRBV12-3 or TRBV12-4 and J is TRBJ1-2, with D hard to call. V lost 6 bases to trimming and J lost 2 bases, with 10 bases between them. This CDR3 is built from 13 residues. The CDR3 sequence: CASRAPRNYGYTF. The CDR3 nucleotides read TGTGCCAGCAGGGCTCCCCGGAACTATGGCTACACCTTC.

The CDR3 loop is CASVTGTSGLYETQYF. DNA for the CDR3: TGTGCCAGCGTCACCGGGACTAGCGGCCTGTATGAGACCCAGTACTTC. The chain has TRBV2 and TRBJ2-5; 11 bases map to TRBD2. Germline V CDR1 and CDR2: SNHLY, FYNNEI. The CDR3 covers 16 residues. V was pared by 8 bases and J by 5 bases, with 13 bases of the junction left unmatched.

A word on this clonotype: Relative to the germline gene, one junction end is altered; a read error may explain this. The chain has TRBV29-1 and TRBJ2-5; 9 bases fit TRBD2. There are 14 residues in the CDR3. Germline lookup yields CDR1 SQVTM and CDR2 ANQGSEA. The chain's CDR3 is CSVEVAGEQETQYF. The CDR3, as DNA: TGCAGCGTTGAAGTAGCGGGGGAGCAAGAAACCCAGTACTTC.

This clonotype came up a few times. This chain links TRBV27 with TRBJ2-5; D may be TRBD2 (5 bases). The DNA matches TRBJ2-7 better at its end, which makes the J call doubtful. CDR1 and CDR2 (germline): MNHEY, SMNVEV (reference sequence). The CDR3 is made up of 14 amino acids. The CDR3 DNA sequence: TGTGCCAGCACCTCCGGCCTAGCCCTCTACGAGCAGTACTTC. Translated: CASTSGLALYEQYF.

The chain combines TRBV4-2 with TRBJ2-1, with D maybe TRBD2 (5 bases). The V and J ends lost 3 bases and 0 bases respectively, with 18 bases between them. CDR1 LGHNA and CDR2 YNFKEQ come from the germline V gene. This CDR3 has 18 residues. The DNA for the CDR3 is TGTGCCAGCAGCCATGGTCTTTTAGGACTTAGCTCCTACAATGAGCAGTTCTTC. Its translation: CASSHGLLGLSSYNEQFF.

This clonotype was seen a handful of times. This chain uses TRBV5-1 with TRBJ2-3, with 8 bases that match TRBD1. From germline, CDR1 is SGHRS and CDR2 YFSETQ. The CDR3 extends over 15 amino acids. V was clipped by 2 bases and J by 6 bases; unmatched bases: 8. CDR3: CASSLIDRGMDTQYF. Written as DNA, the CDR3 is TGCGCCAGCAGCTTAATTGACAGGGGTATGGATACGCAGTATTTT.

The chain employs TRBV6-1 and TRBJ2-5; D might be TRBD1 (6 bases). Trimming pared 2 bases from V and 4 bases from J, leaving 17 bases between. The CDR3 is made up of 16 amino acids. Germline values: CDR1 MNHNS, CDR2 SASEGT. As DNA, the CDR3 is TGTGCCAGCAGTGAATCTGCGCAGGGGCGGAGAGAGACCCAGTACTTC. Translation: CASSESAQGRRETQYF.